The T cell receptor beta chain under discussion was sequenced for a study of blood T cell repertoires in COVID-19. Across the whole study: Samples taken during acute and convalescent COVID-19 were collected in the United States, Italy and Spain. Sample material is recorded as cDNA or gDNA derived from T cells, B-cell-depleted T cells, or PBMCs.

Authors' data handling: Reference gene primers were amplified, and this amplification served to estimate nucleated cell counts. Clones were sequenced by immunoSEQ multiplex PCR, and TCRdb holds only the in-frame ones, with some missing. For V, J and clone size, that table is used; D and trimming come from the DNA. Of roughly 78,000 clones in the sample, roughly 80% were seen once. Germline CDR1 LGHDT, CDR2 YNNKEL (reference sequence). The CDR3 loop spans 13 amino acids. V was cut by 6 bases and J by 3 bases, with 11 bases left in between. The rearrangement joins TRBV3-1 (or the pseudogene TRBV3-2) to TRBJ1-1; a possible D gene is TRBD1 (6 bases). The sequencing sample was made of peripheral blood. The sequence came from a woman older than 75 with acute or convalescent COVID-19. Written as DNA, the CDR3 is TGTGCCAGCAGTAGGGGGGGGGACACTGAAGCTTTCTTT. Encoded protein: CASSRGGDTEAFF.